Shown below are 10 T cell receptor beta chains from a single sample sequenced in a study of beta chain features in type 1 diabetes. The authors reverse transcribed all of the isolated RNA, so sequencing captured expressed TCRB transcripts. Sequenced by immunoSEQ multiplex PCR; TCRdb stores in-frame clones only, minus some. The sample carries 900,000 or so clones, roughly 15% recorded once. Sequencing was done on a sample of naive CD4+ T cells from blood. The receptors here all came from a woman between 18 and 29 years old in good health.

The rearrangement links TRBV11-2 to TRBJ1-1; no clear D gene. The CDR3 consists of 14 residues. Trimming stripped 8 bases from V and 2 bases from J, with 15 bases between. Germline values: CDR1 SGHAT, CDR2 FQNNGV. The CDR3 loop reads CASRNSLGNTEAFF. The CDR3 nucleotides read TGTGCCAGCCGTAACAGTCTAGGAAACACTGAAGCTTTCTTT.

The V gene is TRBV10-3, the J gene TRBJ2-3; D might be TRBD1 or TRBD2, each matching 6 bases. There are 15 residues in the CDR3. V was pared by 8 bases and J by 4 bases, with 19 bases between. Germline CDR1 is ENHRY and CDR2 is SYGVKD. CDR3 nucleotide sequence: TGTGCCATCGGGGGGCAGCTGGGGGTCTCAGATACGCAGTATTTT. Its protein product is CAIGGQLGVSDTQYF.

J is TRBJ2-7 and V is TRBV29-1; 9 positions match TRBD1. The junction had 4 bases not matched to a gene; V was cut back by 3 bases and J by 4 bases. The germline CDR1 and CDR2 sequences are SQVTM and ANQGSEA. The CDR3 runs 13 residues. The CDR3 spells CSVEGTGWYEQYF. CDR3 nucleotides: TGCAGCGTTGAGGGGACAGGGTGGTACGAGCAGTACTTC.

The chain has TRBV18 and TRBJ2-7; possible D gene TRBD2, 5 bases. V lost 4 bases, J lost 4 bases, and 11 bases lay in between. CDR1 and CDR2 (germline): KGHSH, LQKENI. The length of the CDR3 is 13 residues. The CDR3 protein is CASSREFRYEQYF. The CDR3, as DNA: TGTGCCAGCTCACGGGAGTTTAGGTACGAGCAGTACTTC. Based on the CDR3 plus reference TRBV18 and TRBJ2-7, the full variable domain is NAGVMQNPRHLVRRRGQEARLRCSPMKGHSHVYWYRQLPEEGLKFMVYLQKENIIDESGMPKERFSAEFPKEGPSILRIQQVVRGDSAAYFCASSREFRYEQYFGPGTRLTVT.

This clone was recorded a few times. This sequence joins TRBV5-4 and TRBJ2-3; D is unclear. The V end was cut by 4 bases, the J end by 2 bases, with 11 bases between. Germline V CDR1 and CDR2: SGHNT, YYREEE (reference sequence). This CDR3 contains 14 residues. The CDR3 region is CASSLQRSTDTQYF. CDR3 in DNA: TGTGCCAGCAGCCTTCAGAGATCCACAGATACGCAGTATTTT.

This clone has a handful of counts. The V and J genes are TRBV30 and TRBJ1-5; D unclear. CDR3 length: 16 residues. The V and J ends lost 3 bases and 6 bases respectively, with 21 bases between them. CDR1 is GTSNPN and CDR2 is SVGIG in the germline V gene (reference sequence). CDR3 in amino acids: CAWRTGSQKEGQPQHF. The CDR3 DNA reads TGTGCCTGGAGGACGGGATCCCAAAAGGAGGGTCAGCCCCAGCATTTT.

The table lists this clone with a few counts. CDR3 protein: CASSQGPRIEETQYF. The DNA of the CDR3 is TGCGCCAGCAGCCAAGGCCCTCGTATTGAAGAGACCCAGTACTTC. This chain connects TRBV4-1 to TRBJ2-5; D ambiguous. Germline V gene data show CDR1 as MGHRA and CDR2 as YSYEKL. The ends were cut back, 1 base at V and 3 bases at J, with 12 bases in the middle. CDR3 length: 15 residues.

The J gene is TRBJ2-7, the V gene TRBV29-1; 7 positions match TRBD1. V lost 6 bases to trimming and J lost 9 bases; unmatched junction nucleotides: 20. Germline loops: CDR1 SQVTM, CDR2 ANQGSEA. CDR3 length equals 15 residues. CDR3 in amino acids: CSVRQNRGLATGQYF. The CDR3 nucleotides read TGCAGCGTCCGACAAAACAGGGGTCTAGCTACGGGGCAGTACTTC.

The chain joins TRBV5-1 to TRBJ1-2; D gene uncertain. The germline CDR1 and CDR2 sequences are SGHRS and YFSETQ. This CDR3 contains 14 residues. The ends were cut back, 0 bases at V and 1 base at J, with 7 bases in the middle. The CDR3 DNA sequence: TGCGCCAGCAGCTTGGGCTCCAGTAACTATGGCTACACCTTC. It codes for CASSLGSSNYGYTF.

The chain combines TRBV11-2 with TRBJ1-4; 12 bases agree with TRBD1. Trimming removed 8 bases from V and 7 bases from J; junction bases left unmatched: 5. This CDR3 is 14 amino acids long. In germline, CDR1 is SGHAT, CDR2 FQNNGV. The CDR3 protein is CASGRDRGREKLFF. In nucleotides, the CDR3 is TGTGCCAGCGGAAGGGACAGGGGGCGTGAAAAACTGTTTTTT.